Below, 19 T cell receptor beta chains from the same sample are listed, as sequenced in a study of control samples from healthy donors and cancer patients. Clones were read by immunoSEQ multiplex PCR, and TCRdb kept only the in-frame ones, dropping some. Of some 74,000 clones in the sample, over 80% were seen once. The sample consisted of blood. The receptor source for this set is a man in his fifties or sixties in good health.

The chain is built from TRBV18 and TRBJ2-2; D call uncertain. CDR3 length equals 15 residues. Trimming left V 3 bases short and J 1 base short, with 9 bases between. CDR1 and CDR2 from the germline V gene are KGHSH and LQKENI. This chain's CDR3 is CASSPPGKNTGELFF. CDR3 DNA: TGTGCCAGCTCACCTCCAGGCAAGAACACCGGGGAGCTGTTTTTT.

In this sample, this clone turned up a few times. The chain combines TRBV7-2 with TRBJ1-4, with 7 bases lining up with TRBD1. V gave up 0 bases and J gave up 8 bases; unmatched junction bases: 6. CDR3 length equals 15 residues. CDR1 SGHTA and CDR2 FQGNSA come from the germline V gene. In nucleotides, the CDR3 is TGTGCCAGCAGCTTAGCGACAGGGATAGGAGAAAAACTGTTTTTT. Its translation: CASSLATGIGEKLFF.

The CDR3 nucleotides read TGCGCCAGCAGCCAAGATGTAGCGGGAGATACCGGGGAGCTGTTTTTT. This gives the protein CASSQDVAGDTGELFF. This rearrangement joins TRBV4-1 to TRBJ2-2; TRBD2 aligns across 9 bases. CDR3 size: 16 residues. Germline values: CDR1 MGHRA, CDR2 YSYEKL. J gave up 5 bases and V 0 bases, and 4 bases lay outside the gene matches.

The chain employs TRBV5-5 and TRBJ1-2; 7 positions match TRBD1. Germline V gene lookup returns CDR1 SGHKS and CDR2 YYEKEE (reference sequence). V gave up 2 bases and J gave up 4 bases; unmatched junction bases: 8. CDR3 length equals 15 residues. CDR3 sequence (DNA): TGTGCCAGCAGCTTCCCAGGGGGAATGGGCTATGGCTACACCTTC. Amino acids: CASSFPGGMGYGYTF.

The genes are TRBV19 and TRBJ2-5, with TRBD2 matching 9 bases. Trimming took 10 bases from V and 4 from J; bases not matched to a gene: 4. The CDR3 contains 12 residues. Germline V CDR1 and CDR2: LNHDA, SQIVND (reference sequence). Here the CDR3 DNA reads TGTGCCACCCGGCGGGAGGGAGAGACCCAGTACTTC. Residues: CATRREGETQYF.

The gene calls are TRBV12-3 or TRBV12-4 and TRBJ2-7; D unresolved. V was trimmed by 7 bases and J by 4 bases, leaving 14 bases between them. This CDR3 region has 13 residues. The CDR3 coding sequence is TGTGCCAGCAAAGCCCGGGCTTCTTACGAGCAGTACTTC. It translates to CASKARASYEQYF.

The chain couples TRBV7-9 to TRBJ2-3, with a possible D match to TRBD1 (5 bases). The CDR3 extends over 12 amino acids. Germline assignment: CDR1 SEHNR and CDR2 FQNEAQ (reference sequence). V was cut by 5 bases and J by 12 bases, with 15 bases left in between. The CDR3 here is CASSENAGPQYF. The CDR3 nucleotides read TGTGCCAGCAGCGAGAACGCAGGGCCTCAGTATTTT.

The chain employs TRBV7-8 and TRBJ2-1; 7 bases fit TRBD2. The CDR3 runs 15 residues. V trimming: 5 bases; J trimming: 8 bases; junction bases outside the gene matches: 12. Germline V gene sequence: CDR1 SGHVS, CDR2 FQNEAQ. Here the CDR3 reads CASSPAGTNQDEQFF. DNA of the CDR3: TGTGCCAGCAGCCCAGCCGGGACTAACCAGGATGAGCAGTTCTTC.

This clone was picked up a small number of times. The genes are TRBV11-2 and TRBJ2-3; TRBD2 matches at 9 bases. Trimming removed 1 base from V and 4 bases from J; junction bases left unmatched: 6. CDR1 and CDR2 from the germline V gene are SGHAT and FQNNGV. There are 16 residues in the CDR3. The CDR3 sequence is CASSLGISGSSDTQYF. The CDR3 nucleotides are TGTGCCAGCAGCTTAGGGATTAGCGGGAGCTCAGATACGCAGTATTTT.

The rearrangement links TRBV7-9 to TRBJ1-4, with 8 bases that match TRBD1. V gave up 3 bases and J gave up 7 bases; unmatched junction bases: 4. This CDR3 spans 14 amino acids. Germline values: CDR1 SEHNR, CDR2 FQNEAQ (reference sequence). The CDR3 is CASSLTGEFEKLFF. The DNA for the CDR3 is TGTGCCAGCAGCTTGACAGGGGAATTTGAAAAACTGTTTTTT.

This clone has a handful of counts. This chain links TRBV5-1 with TRBJ1-2; D is unclear. Trimming took 0 bases from V and 7 from J, leaving 10 bases between them. The CDR3 is 13 residues long. In germline, CDR1 is SGHRS, CDR2 YFSETQ. The CDR3 nucleotides are TGCGCCAGCAGCTTGGCCTCGGAAGGTGGCTACACCTTC. This translates into CASSLASEGGYTF.

The chain recombines TRBV4-3 with TRBJ1-2, with 7 nucleotides matching TRBD1. The germline V gene has CDR1 LGHNA and CDR2 YSLEER. The CDR3 length is 16 residues. Losses at the gene ends were 3 bases for V and 4 bases for J; bases not matched to a gene: 11. The CDR3 bases are TGCGCCAGCAGCCAGGCTGGACAGGAAAGCCTCTATGGCTACACCTTC. The encoded protein is CASSQAGQESLYGYTF.

The rearrangement links TRBV3-1 (or the pseudogene TRBV3-2) to TRBJ1-1; D gene ambiguous. V was clipped by 2 bases and J by 5 bases, with 15 bases between them. The CDR3 runs 15 residues. Germline values: CDR1 LGHDT, CDR2 YNNKEL (reference sequence). DNA of the CDR3: TGTGCCAGCAGCCAACTTCTGGTTCGAGAGACTGAAGCTTTCTTT. It is translated as CASSQLLVRETEAFF.

This sequence joins TRBV3-1 (or the pseudogene TRBV3-2) and TRBJ2-5; possibly TRBD1 for D (5 bases). The CDR3 has 13 residues. Per the germline V gene, CDR1 is LGHDT and CDR2 is YNNKEL (reference sequence). V lost 2 bases to trimming and J lost 5 bases, with 9 bases between them. The CDR3 loop is CASSQIRVETQYF. CDR3 bases: TGTGCCAGCAGCCAAATCAGGGTCGAGACCCAGTACTTC.

This clone was recorded once. The junction differs from germline at one of its ends, possibly a read error. The genes are TRBV5-1 and TRBJ2-1; 11 positions agree with TRBD2. CDR1 is SGHRS and CDR2 is YFSETQ in the germline V gene. This CDR3 is 15 amino acids long. The CDR3 sequence is CASSFTSGSYDEQFF. The CDR3 bases are TGCGCCAGCAGCTTTACTAGCGGGAGCTACGATGAGCAGTTCTTC.

The chain has TRBV4-2 and TRBJ2-1, with 8 bases identical to TRBD2. Per the germline V gene, CDR1 is LGHNA and CDR2 is YNFKEQ. The CDR3 has 14 amino acids. After removal of 2 bases from V and 9 bases from J, the junction contained 6 bases not matched to a gene. In nucleotides, the CDR3 is TGTGCCAGCAGCCAACTTACTAGCGGAGGTGAGCAGTTCTTC. Amino acid sequence: CASSQLTSGGEQFF.

By frequency in the sample, this clone is medium-sized (0.01 to 0.1%). The rearrangement links TRBV5-4 to TRBJ1-1; maybe TRBD1 (5 bases). Trimming shortened V by 0 bases and J by 1 base, and 10 bases separated the two germline ends. The CDR3 spans 15 residues. Germline V CDR1 and CDR2: SGHNT, YYREEE (reference sequence). The DNA of the CDR3 is TGTGCCAGCAGCTTGGTATCAGGGTGGAACACTGAAGCTTTCTTT. It translates to CASSLVSGWNTEAFF.

V is TRBV5-8 and J is TRBJ1-3; D is unclear. This CDR3 comprises 15 residues. CDR1 SGHTS and CDR2 YDEGEE come from the germline V gene. Trimming took off 4 bases at V and 0 bases at J, with 11 bases between the two ends. In DNA, the CDR3 is TGTGCCAGCAGCCTCCGGACCGGCTCTGGAAACACCATATATTTT. Translating gives CASSLRTGSGNTIYF.

The CDR3 coding sequence is TGTGCCAGCAGCGTTTCTAGCGGGCCGATCTACGAGCAGTACTTC. Its translation is CASSVSSGPIYEQYF. The rearrangement uses TRBV9 and TRBJ2-7, with TRBD2 identical over 8 bases. Germline V gene lookup returns CDR1 SGDLS and CDR2 YYNGEE. The V gene end was trimmed by 2 bases and the J gene end by 3 bases; junction bases not matched to a gene: 7. The CDR3 contains 15 residues.